This TCR beta chain was sequenced during a study of blood T cell repertoires in COVID-19. Repertoires were generated with immunoSEQ multiplex PCR, while TCRdb's copy carries only in-frame clones and drops some. Here the sample spans 300,000 to 400,000 clones, more than 70% being singletons. Trimming took 6 bases from V and 7 from J, leaving 13 bases between them. Germline V lookup: CDR1 SNHLY, CDR2 FYNNEI. CDR3 size: 14 residues. The TCR sequence derives from a woman in her seventies with COVID-19, enrolled during active disease. This rearrangement joins TRBV2 to TRBJ1-6; D is possibly TRBD1 (6 bases). Input material: peripheral blood. CDR3 bases: TGTGCCAGCAGGCCCAGGGGAGGGAATTCACCCCTCCACTTT. Translating it yields CASRPRGGNSPLHF. Complete variable domain (other parts from reference TRBV2 and TRBJ1-6): EPEVTQTPSHQVTQMGQEVILRCVPISNHLYFYWYRQILGQKVEFLVSFYNNEISEKSEIFDDQFSVERPDGSNFTLKIRSTKLEDSAMYFCASRPRGGNSPLHFGNGTRLTVT.